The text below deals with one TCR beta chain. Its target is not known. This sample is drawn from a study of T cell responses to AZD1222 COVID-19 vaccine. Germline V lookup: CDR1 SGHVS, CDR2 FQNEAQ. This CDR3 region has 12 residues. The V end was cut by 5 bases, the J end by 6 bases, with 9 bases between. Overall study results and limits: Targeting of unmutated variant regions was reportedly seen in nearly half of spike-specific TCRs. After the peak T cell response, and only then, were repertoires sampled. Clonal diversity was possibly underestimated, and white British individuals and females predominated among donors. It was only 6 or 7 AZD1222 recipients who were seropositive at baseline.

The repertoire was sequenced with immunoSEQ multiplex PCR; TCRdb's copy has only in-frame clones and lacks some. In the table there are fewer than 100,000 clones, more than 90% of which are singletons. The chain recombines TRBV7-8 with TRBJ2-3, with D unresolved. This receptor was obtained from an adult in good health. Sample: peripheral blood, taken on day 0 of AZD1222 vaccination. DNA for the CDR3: TGTGCCAGCAGCCAGCAGAGGGATACGCAGTATTTT. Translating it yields CASSQQRDTQYF.